The next 2 T cell receptor beta chains were all read from a single sample in a study of metastatic and nonmetastatic thyroid tumors. TCRdb re-analyzed the PCR reads through MiXCR. The top ten hold more than 15% of the sample, which has around 26,000 clones, 13% seen once. All patients were treatment-naive before thyroid surgery. The sequencing input was blood. Source of these receptors: a female donor with papillary thyroid cancer or a benign thyroid nodule (not recorded which). Some clones in this sample may be carry-over from other donors' samples.

This clone has a count of ten or more. This chain joins TRBV5-1 and TRBJ2-1, with 9 positions matching TRBD2. J lost 2 bases, V lost 1 base, and 10 bases had no gene match. Germline V gene sequence: CDR1 SGHRS, CDR2 YFSETQ. CDR3 length: 18 amino acids. The CDR3 nucleotides are TGCGCCAGCAGCTTGCGGGGTAGCGGGAGTGCAACCTACAATGAGCAGTTCTTC. As protein: CASSLRGSGSATYNEQFF. The entire variable domain, with the rest obtained from reference TRBV5-1 and TRBJ2-1, is as follows: KAGVTQTPRYLIKTRGQQVTLSCSPISGHRSVSWYQQTPGQGLQFLFEYFSETQRNKGNFPGRFSGRQFSNSRSEMNVSTLELGDSALYLCASSLRGSGSATYNEQFFGPGTRLTVL.

As DNA, the CDR3 is TGTGCCAGCAGCCTTGACAGTGGAAATGAAAAACTGTTTTTT. Translated, it gives CASSLDSGNEKLFF. The chain joins TRBV7-9 to TRBJ1-4, with a weak D call TRBD1 (5 bases). Between the trimmed V and J ends, which lost 5 bases and 5 bases, there was a span of 12 bases. CDR3 length: 14 amino acids. Germline assignment: CDR1 SEHNR and CDR2 FQNEAQ (reference sequence).